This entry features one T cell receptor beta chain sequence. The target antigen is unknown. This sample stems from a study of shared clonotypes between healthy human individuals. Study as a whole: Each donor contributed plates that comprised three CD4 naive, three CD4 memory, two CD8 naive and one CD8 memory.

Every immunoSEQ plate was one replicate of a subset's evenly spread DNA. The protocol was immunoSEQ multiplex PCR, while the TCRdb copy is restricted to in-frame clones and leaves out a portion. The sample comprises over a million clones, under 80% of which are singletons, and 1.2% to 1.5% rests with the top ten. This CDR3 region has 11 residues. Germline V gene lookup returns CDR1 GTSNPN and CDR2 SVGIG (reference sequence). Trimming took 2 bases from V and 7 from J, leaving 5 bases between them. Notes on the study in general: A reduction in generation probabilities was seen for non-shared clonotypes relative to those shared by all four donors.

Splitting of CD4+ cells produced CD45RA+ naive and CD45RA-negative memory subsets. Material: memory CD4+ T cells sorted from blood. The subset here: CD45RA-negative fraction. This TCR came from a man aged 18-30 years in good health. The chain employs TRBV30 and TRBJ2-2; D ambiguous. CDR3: CAWSYGGELFF. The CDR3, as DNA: TGTGCCTGGAGTTATGGCGGGGAGCTGTTTTTT.